These T cell receptor beta chains were read from a single sample in a study of blood T cell repertoires in COVID-19. Repertoires were generated with immunoSEQ multiplex PCR, while TCRdb's copy carries only in-frame clones and drops some. The repertoire has 200,000 to 300,000 clones, roughly four fifths of them found once; the top ten carry 9.5% to 15%. Sample: peripheral blood. The source of these receptors is a woman between 55 and 75 years old with active or convalescent COVID-19. Each CDR3 is given with its conserved first and last residue. The D gene is left open where the match is weak. Expanded clones get a size class; other rows say once, few or many, or leave the size out.

DNA | CDR3 | D | V | length | J | size
TGTGCCAGCAGTTTTGAAGTTGGCGGAGTAATCTTC | CASSFEVGGVIF | - | TRBV12-3/TRBV12-4 | 12 | TRBJ2-1 | -
TGTGCCAGCAGCTCGGGCGGGACAGATAACTATGGCTACACCTTC | CASSSGGTDNYGYTF | TRBD1 | TRBV5-5 | 15 | TRBJ1-2 | -
TGTGCCTGGAGTTCATCCGGGAATGGGGCCCAGTACTTC | CAWSSSGNGAQYF | - | TRBV30 | 13 | TRBJ2-5 | -
TGTGCCATCAGTGAGGTGCAGCGAAGGCCTCCAGCTTTCTTT | CAISEVQRRPPAFF | - | TRBV10-3 | 14 | TRBJ1-1 | -
TGTGCCAGCAGCTTAATTCGGCGGATCTACAATGAGCAGTTCTTC | CASSLIRRIYNEQFF | - | TRBV7-9 | 15 | TRBJ2-1 | -
TGTGCCAGCAGCGGTTCGCTTCTAGCGGGGCGCACCGGGGAGCTGTTTTTT | CASSGSLLAGRTGELFF | TRBD2 | TRBV7-2 | 17 | TRBJ2-2 | many
TGTGCCATCAGTGAGACTAGCGGGGGGGCTAGCTCCTACAATGAGCAGTTCTTC | CAISETSGGASSYNEQFF | TRBD2 | TRBV10-3 | 18 | TRBJ2-1 | -
TGTGCCTGGACCGGGACAGGGGGTAATTCACCCCTCCACTTT | CAWTGTGGNSPLHF | TRBD1 | TRBV30 | 14 | TRBJ1-6 | -
TGTGCCAGCACTCTAGGACACGTTAAAAACATTCAGTACTTC | CASTLGHVKNIQYF | - | TRBV5-6 | 14 | TRBJ2-4 | -
TGTGCCAGCAGTCCGGGACAGGGGTCCTATGGCTACACCTTC | CASSPGQGSYGYTF | TRBD1 | TRBV6-6 | 14 | TRBJ1-2 | -
TGCGCCAGCAGCCAAGATGCCAGGGTTGATTACACTGAAGCTTTCTTT | CASSQDARVDYTEAFF | - | TRBV4-3 | 16 | TRBJ1-1 | -
TGTGCCAGCAGTCCGGACAGGTCAAGGAGAGCTTTCTTT | CASSPDRSRRAFF | TRBD1 | TRBV28 | 13 | TRBJ1-1 | -
TGCGCCAGCAGCCCACCGGGGGGCGGTGGCACTGAAGCTTTCTTT | CASSPPGGGGTEAFF | - | TRBV5-1 | 15 | TRBJ1-1 | once
TGCAGCGCCCGAGGGACAGGTGCCCCTGAAAAACTGTTTTTT | CSARGTGAPEKLFF | TRBD1 | TRBV29-1 | 14 | TRBJ1-4 | few
TGTGCCAGCAGCCGCGAGGGATCGCCCCAGCATTTT | CASSREGSPQHF | - | TRBV7-9 | 12 | TRBJ1-5 | -
TGTGCCAGTAGTCTCGGACTAGCGAGGGGAGAGACCCAGTACTTC | CASSLGLARGETQYF | TRBD2 | TRBV19 | 15 | TRBJ2-5 | -
TGCAGCGTTGAGCGGTTTGTGAACACTGAAGCTTTCTTT | CSVERFVNTEAFF | - | TRBV29-1 | 13 | TRBJ1-1 | -
TGTGCCAGCAGTGACCTAGATGGTGGAGCACGGATTTATAGCAATCAGCCCCAGCATTTT | CASSDLDGGARIYSNQPQHF | - | TRBV6-1 | 20 | TRBJ1-5 | -
TGTGCCAGCAGCTTAACGGGACAGGGGGCTTCACCCCTCCACTTT | CASSLTGQGASPLHF | TRBD1 | TRBV11-1 | 15 | TRBJ1-6 | few
TGTGCCAGCTCACGCCAGGGGGTGAGGCAGCCCCAGCATTTT | CASSRQGVRQPQHF | TRBD1 | TRBV18 | 14 | TRBJ1-5 | -
TGTGCCAGCAGCTTATTGTACCGGGGGGGAAACACTGAAGCTTTCTTT | CASSLLYRGGNTEAFF | - | TRBV7-9 | 16 | TRBJ1-1 | -
TGTGCCAGCAGTTACTCCGTACAGGGCCAGCCCCAGCATTTT | CASSYSVQGQPQHF | - | TRBV6-2/TRBV6-3 | 14 | TRBJ1-5 | few
TGTGCCAGCAGCCAAGGGACAGGGAGAGGATCACCCCTCCACTTT | CASSQGTGRGSPLHF | TRBD1 | TRBV3-1/TRBV3-2 | 15 | TRBJ1-6 | -
TGTGCCAGCAGCCAAGGGGCAAACATTCAGTACTTC | CASSQGANIQYF | - | TRBV14 | 12 | TRBJ2-4 | once
TGCAGCGTTGACCAGTATGGCTACACCTTC | CSVDQYGYTF | - | TRBV29-1 | 10 | TRBJ1-2 | -
TGTGCCAGCGGTAAGCCTTCTAGCGGCTACAATGAGCAGTTCTTC | CASGKPSSGYNEQFF | TRBD2 | TRBV6-6 | 15 | TRBJ2-1 | -
TGTGCCAGCAGCCGTGCGGGACGGGCAGAGACCCAGTACTTC | CASSRAGRAETQYF | - | TRBV7-2 | 14 | TRBJ2-5 | few
TGCAGCGTTAGTAGGGGGTTTACTAATGAAAAACTGTTTTTT | CSVSRGFTNEKLFF | - | TRBV29-1 | 14 | TRBJ1-4 | -
TGTGCCAGCATGCCGGGACAGGGGAGCCCCTACGAGCAGTACTTC | CASMPGQGSPYEQYF | TRBD1 | TRBV6-5 | 15 | TRBJ2-7 | -
TGCGCCAGCAGCGGGGGAGGTGGGGCCAACGTCCTGACTTTC | CASSGGGGANVLTF | - | TRBV5-1 | 14 | TRBJ2-6 | once
TGTGCCAGCAGGGGGGACACCGATACGCAGTATTTT | CASRGDTDTQYF | - | TRBV25-1 | 12 | TRBJ2-3 | -